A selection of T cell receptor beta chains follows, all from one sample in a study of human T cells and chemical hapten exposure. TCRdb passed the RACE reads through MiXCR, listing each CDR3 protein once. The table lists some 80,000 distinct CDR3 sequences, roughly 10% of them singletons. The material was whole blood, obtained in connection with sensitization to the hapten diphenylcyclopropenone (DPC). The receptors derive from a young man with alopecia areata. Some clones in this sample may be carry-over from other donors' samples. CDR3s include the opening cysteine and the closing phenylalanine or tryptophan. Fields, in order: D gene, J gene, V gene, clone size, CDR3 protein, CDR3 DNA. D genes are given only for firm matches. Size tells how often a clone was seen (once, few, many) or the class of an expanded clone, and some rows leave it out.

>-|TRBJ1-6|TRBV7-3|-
CASTLYGSPLHF
TGTGCCAGCACCCTCTACGGTTCACCCCTCCACTTT
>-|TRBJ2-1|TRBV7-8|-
CASSLAQWRGQFNRFF
TGTGCCAGCAGCTTAGCGCAGTGGAGGGGGCAGTTTAATCGGTTCTTC
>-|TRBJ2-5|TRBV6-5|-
CASSYFDSGTQYF
TGTGCCAGCAGTTACTTCGACTCGGGGACCCAGTACTTC
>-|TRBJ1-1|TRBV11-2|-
CASSLTPGQKNTEAFF
TGTGCCAGCAGCCTGACGCCGGGACAAAAGAACACTGAAGCTTTCTTT
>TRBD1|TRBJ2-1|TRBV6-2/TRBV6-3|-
CASALKSPPQGYDEQFF
TGTGCCAGCGCACTTAAATCCCCCCCACAGGGGTACGATGAGCAGTTCTTC
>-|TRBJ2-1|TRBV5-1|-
CASSIGPSSVQFF
TGCGCCAGCAGCATCGGCCCCTCTTCGGTGCAGTTCTTC
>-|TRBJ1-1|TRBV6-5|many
CASSYLGAEAFF
TGTGCCAGCAGTTACTTGGGGGCTGAAGCTTTCTTT
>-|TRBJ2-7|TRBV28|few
CASQGRAYEQYF
TGTGCCAGCCAGGGGCGTGCCTACGAGCAGTACTTC
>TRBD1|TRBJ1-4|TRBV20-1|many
CSAPDGTANEKLFF
TGCAGTGCGCCGGACGGGACAGCGAATGAAAAACTGTTTTTT
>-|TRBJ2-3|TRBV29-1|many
CSVQGTGTDTQYF
TGCAGCGTCCAGGGTACGGGCACAGATACGCAGTATTTT
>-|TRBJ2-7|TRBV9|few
CASSVDQGDYEQYF
TGTGCCAGCAGCGTAGATCAAGGAGACTACGAGCAGTACTTC
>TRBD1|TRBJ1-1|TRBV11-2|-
CASSIQGLRTEAFF
TGTGCCAGCAGCATACAGGGGTTGAGGACTGAAGCTTTCTTT
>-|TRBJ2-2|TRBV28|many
CASSLQGFGTGELFF
TGTGCCAGCAGTTTACAGGGATTTGGTACCGGGGAGCTGTTTTTT
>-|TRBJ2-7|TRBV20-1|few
CSAEWDGVSSYEQYF
TGCAGTGCGGAGTGGGACGGTGTTAGCTCCTACGAGCAGTACTTC
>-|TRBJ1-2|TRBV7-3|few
CASSPPGGFDGYTF
TGTGCCAGCAGCCCCCCGGGCGGGTTCGATGGCTACACCTTC
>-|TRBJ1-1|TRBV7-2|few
CASSNRQYEAFF
TGTGCCAGCAGCAATAGACAGTATGAAGCTTTCTTT
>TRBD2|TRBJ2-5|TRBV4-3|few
CASSLAGGEETQYF
TGCGCCAGCAGCTTAGCGGGGGGGGAAGAGACCCAGTACTTC
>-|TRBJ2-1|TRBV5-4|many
CASSLDVRQFF
TGTGCCAGCAGCTTGGATGTGAGGCAGTTCTTC
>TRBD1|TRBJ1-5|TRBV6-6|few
CASSSGQTFNQPQHF
TGTGCCAGCAGTTCGGGACAGACTTTCAATCAGCCCCAGCATTTT
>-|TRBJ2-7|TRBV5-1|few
CASSLAVGADTYEQYF
TGCGCCAGCAGCTTGGCCGTGGGGGCGGACACCTACGAGCAGTACTTC
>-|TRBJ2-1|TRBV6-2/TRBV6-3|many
CASRTGYKNEQFF
TGTGCCAGCAGGACAGGTTACAAGAATGAGCAGTTCTTC
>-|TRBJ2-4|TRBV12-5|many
CASGLTPTGATHKNIQYF
TGTGCTAGTGGTTTGACCCCGACAGGAGCGACCCACAAAAACATTCAGTACTTC
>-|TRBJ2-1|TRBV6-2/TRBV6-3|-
CATIRAPGRYNEQFF
TGTGCCACCATCAGGGCCCCCGGGAGATACAATGAGCAGTTCTTC
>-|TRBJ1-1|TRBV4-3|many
CASRGGGGRTEAFF
TGCGCCAGCAGGGGGGGTGGAGGACGGACTGAAGCTTTCTTT
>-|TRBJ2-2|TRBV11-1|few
CASSSSRIAGELFF
TGTGCCAGCAGCTCTTCTAGAATTGCCGGGGAGCTGTTTTTT
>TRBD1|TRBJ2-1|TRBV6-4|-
CASSGSGTGAQEQFF
TGTGCCAGCAGCGGGTCCGGGACAGGGGCCCAGGAGCAGTTCTTC
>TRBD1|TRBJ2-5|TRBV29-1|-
CSVWDRYQETQYF
TGCAGCGTGTGGGACAGGTACCAAGAGACCCAGTACTTC
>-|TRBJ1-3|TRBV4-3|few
CASSPGHTGNTIYF
TGCGCCAGCAGCCCAGGACATACTGGAAACACCATATATTTT
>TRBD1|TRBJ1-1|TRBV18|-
CASSLRDSLYTEAFF
TGTGCCAGCTCACTCCGGGACAGTCTTTACACTGAAGCTTTCTTT
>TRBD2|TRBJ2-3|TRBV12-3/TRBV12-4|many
CASTPESGGVADTQYF
TGTGCCAGCACCCCTGAAAGCGGGGGGGTGGCAGATACGCAGTATTTT
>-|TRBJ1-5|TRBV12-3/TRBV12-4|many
CASSLGDQPQHF
TGTGCCAGCAGTTTGGGTGATCAGCCCCAGCATTTT
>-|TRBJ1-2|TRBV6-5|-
CASSRADQGFYGYTF
TGTGCCAGCAGCCGCGCGGATCAGGGGTTCTACGGCTACACCTTC
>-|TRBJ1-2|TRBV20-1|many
CSAFIYRVNYGYTF
TGCAGTGCTTTTATTTATAGGGTGAACTATGGCTACACCTTC
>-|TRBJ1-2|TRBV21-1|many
CASSKVSRWGYGYTF
TGTGCCAGCAGCAAAGTATCACGGTGGGGTTATGGCTACACCTTC
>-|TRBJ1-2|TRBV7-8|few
CASSLVRGSYGYTF
TGTGCCAGCAGCTTAGTCCGTGGTTCCTATGGCTACACCTTC
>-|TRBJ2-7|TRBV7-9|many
CASSRGPSNQYF
TGTGCCAGCAGCCGGGGGCCGTCGAACCAGTACTTC
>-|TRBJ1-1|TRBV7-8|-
CASNRLGGNTEAFF
TGTGCCAGCAACCGATTGGGAGGGAATACTGAAGCTTTCTTT
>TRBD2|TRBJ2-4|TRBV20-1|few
CSARGAGVAKNIQYF
TGCAGTGCAAGAGGGGCGGGGGTAGCCAAAAACATTCAGTACTTC
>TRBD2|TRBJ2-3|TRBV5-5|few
CASSSLAGAADTQYF
TGTGCCAGCAGCAGTCTAGCGGGGGCCGCAGATACGCAGTATTTT
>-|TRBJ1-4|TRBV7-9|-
CAEVANEKLFF
TGTGCCGAGGTGGCCAATGAAAAACTGTTTTTT
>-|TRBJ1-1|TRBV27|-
CASSLVTGNTEAFF
TGTGCCAGCAGTTTGGTGACAGGGAACACTGAAGCTTTCTTT
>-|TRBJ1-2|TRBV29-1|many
CSVVGQYGYTF
TGCAGCGTTGTAGGGCAGTATGGCTACACCTTC
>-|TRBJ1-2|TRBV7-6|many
CASSLGANYGYTF
TGTGCCAGCAGCTTAGGAGCTAACTATGGCTACACCTTC
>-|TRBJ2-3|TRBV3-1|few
CASSQTGGTDTQYF
TGTGCCAGCAGCCAAACAGGAGGGACAGATACGCAGTATTTT
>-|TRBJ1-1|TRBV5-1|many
CASSVDITNTEAFF
TGCGCCAGCAGCGTGGACATCACGAACACTGAAGCTTTCTTT